This record concerns one T cell receptor beta chain sequence. Profiling relied on immunoSEQ multiplex PCR, and the TCRdb table lists in-frame clones only, not all of them. The table lists about 24,000 clones, more than 75% of them singletons. The CDR3 loop spans 16 amino acids. The germline gives CDR1 SGHTA, CDR2 FQGNSA. The ends lost 5 bases at V and 0 bases at J; junction bases unmatched: 7. The sample is drawn from a study of chemoradiotherapy in HPV16-positive cancers. The receptor was isolated from a human donor with HPV-associated anogenital cancer. The source material was blood, sampled from a patient who underwent chemoradiotherapy. The rearrangement uses TRBV7-2 and TRBJ1-1; 9 bases match TRBD1. In nucleotides, the CDR3 is TGTGCCAGCAGCCTTAATGGACAGGGGATGAACACTGAAGCTTTCTTT. Its protein is CASSLNGQGMNTEAFF.